Listed here are 20 T cell receptor beta chains from one sample, sequenced in a study of shared clonotypes between healthy human individuals. Data came from immunoSEQ multiplex PCR; TCRdb stores just in-frame clones and leaves some out. In the table there are fewer than 600,000 clones, 70% to 80% of which are singletons. Sequencing used PBMCs. The source is a woman in her forties in good health. Some clones in this sample may be carry-over from other donors' samples.

Concerning this clone itself: A read error may be the cause here, since a much bigger clone is one base away. The chain's CDR3 is CASSLAVSVQYF. CDR3 nucleotides: TGTGCCAGCAGCTTAGCGGTATCCGTGCAGTACTTC. The gene calls are TRBV7-9 and TRBJ2-7, with unresolved D. With 0 bases removed from V and 9 bases from J, the gap between germline ends came to 9 bases. The CDR3 has 12 residues. CDR1 is SEHNR and CDR2 is FQNEAQ in the germline V gene (reference sequence). The whole variable domain, filled in from reference TRBV7-9 and TRBJ2-7, reads DTGVSQNPRHKITKRGQNVTFRCDPISEHNRLYWYRQTLGQGPEFLTYFQNEAQLEKSRLLSDRFSAERPKGSFSTLEIQRTEQGDSAMYLCASSLAVSVQYFGPGTRLTVT.

This clone was observed once. The chain recombines TRBV11-1 with TRBJ1-2, with 7 nucleotides matching TRBD1. CDR1 SGHAT and CDR2 FQDESV come from the germline V gene (reference sequence). The CDR3 runs to 13 residues. Trimming took 6 bases from V and 4 from J; bases not matched to a gene: 5. The CDR3 DNA is TGTGCCAGCAGTCCATGGACAGGCTATGGCTACACCTTC. Translation: CASSPWTGYGYTF. Complete variable domain (other parts from reference TRBV11-1 and TRBJ1-2): EAEVAQSPRYKITEKSQAVAFWCDPISGHATLYWYRQILGQGPELLVQFQDESVVDDSQLPKDRFSAERLKGVDSTLKIQPAELGDSAMYLCASSPWTGYGYTFGSGTRLTVV.

V and J are TRBV25-1 and TRBJ2-5; a weak D match, TRBD1 (5 bases). Germline V gene lookup returns CDR1 MGHDK and CDR2 SYGVNS. This CDR3 spans 14 amino acids. V dropped 8 bases and J dropped 5 bases, with 18 bases sitting between them. The CDR3 DNA is TGTGCCAGCGGGGATCCCAGGGATGGGGAGACCCAGTACTTC. It codes for CASGDPRDGETQYF.

The chain links TRBV18 to TRBJ1-3; D remains unclear. The germline V gene has CDR1 KGHSH and CDR2 LQKENI. Trimming removed 3 bases from V and 0 bases from J, with 3 bases in between. This CDR3 has 13 residues. The CDR3: CASSPSSGNTIYF. In nucleotides, the CDR3 is TGTGCCAGCTCACCTAGCTCTGGAAACACCATATATTTT. The variable domain in full, with the rest retrieved from reference TRBV18 and TRBJ1-3, is NAGVMQNPRHLVRRRGQEARLRCSPMKGHSHVYWYRQLPEEGLKFMVYLQKENIIDESGMPKERFSAEFPKEGPSILRIQQVVRGDSAAYFCASSPSSGNTIYFGEGSWLTVV.

The DNA of the CDR3 is TGCGCCAGCAGCTCGGCTGGGGAGAACACCGGGGAGCTGTTTTTT. It is translated as CASSSAGENTGELFF. The V and J genes are TRBV5-1 and TRBJ2-2; no firm D call. This CDR3 contains 15 residues. Germline V CDR1 and CDR2: SGHRS, YFSETQ. V lost 3 bases and J lost 1, with 10 bases in between. The variable domain in full, with the rest retrieved from reference TRBV5-1 and TRBJ2-2, is KAGVTQTPRYLIKTRGQQVTLSCSPISGHRSVSWYQQTPGQGLQFLFEYFSETQRNKGNFPGRFSGRQFSNSRSEMNVSTLELGDSALYLCASSSAGENTGELFFGEGSRLTVL.

A note on this clone: One end of the junction does not line up with germline, which may come from a read error. Written as DNA, the CDR3 is TGTGCTATCAGCCAGGGGAGGCAAGAGACCCAGTACTTC. Residues: CAISQGRQETQYF. The chain uses TRBV10-3 and TRBJ2-5; D might be TRBD1 or TRBD2, each matching 6 bases. Germline CDR1 and CDR2: ENHRY and SYGVKD. This CDR3 region has 13 residues.

J is TRBJ2-1 and V is TRBV6-5, with TRBD2 matching over 10 bases. From germline, CDR1 is MNHEY and CDR2 SVGAGI. The CDR3 covers 14 residues. V shed 7 bases and J 9 bases; nucleotides not matched to a gene: 9. The CDR3 loop reads CASISSGRVGEQFF. The CDR3 nucleotides are TGTGCCAGCATTTCCAGCGGGAGGGTCGGTGAGCAGTTCTTC.

V usage is TRBV2 and J usage is TRBJ2-3; 11 bases align to TRBD2. V gave up 5 bases and J gave up 1 base; unmatched junction bases: 5. The length of the CDR3 is 16 residues. Germline CDR1 and CDR2: SNHLY and FYNNEI. This chain's CDR3 is CASSLAGGGGTDTQYF. DNA of the CDR3: TGTGCCAGCAGTCTAGCGGGAGGTGGGGGCACAGATACGCAGTATTTT.

In its sample, this clone was seen many times. The DNA for the CDR3 is TGTGCCAGCAGCCGTGGGGCAGGGGGCTATGTACCGTCCTACGAGCAGTACTTC. It encodes CASSRGAGGYVPSYEQYF. The chain is built from TRBV5-6 and TRBJ2-7; 8 bases line up with TRBD1. The CDR3 contains 18 residues. Germline CDR1 SGHDT, CDR2 YYEEEE. Trimming cost V 4 bases and J 1 base; bases outside gene matches: 16.

The chain has TRBV19 and TRBJ2-7; 9 bases align to TRBD1. This CDR3 has 16 residues. The germline gives CDR1 LNHDA, CDR2 SQIVND (reference sequence). V lost 5 bases to trimming and J lost 0 bases; unmatched junction nucleotides: 8. The DNA for the CDR3 is TGTGCCAGTAGTTTACAGGGGGCGAAGTACTCCTACGAGCAGTACTTC. It encodes CASSLQGAKYSYEQYF.

This sequence joins TRBV9 and TRBJ2-3; D is possibly TRBD1 or TRBD2 (5 bases each). The CDR3 spans 15 residues. The V gene lost 4 bases and the J gene lost 0 bases, with 12 bases spanning the gap. Germline V CDR1 and CDR2: SGDLS, YYNGEE. This CDR3 reads CASSKQRDSTDTQYF. CDR3 in DNA: TGTGCCAGCAGCAAACAACGGGACAGCACAGATACGCAGTATTTT.

The V gene is TRBV30, the J gene TRBJ2-3, with a tentative D call TRBD1 (6 bases). The CDR3 runs 15 residues. Deletions cut 4 bases from V and 4 bases from J, with 18 bases between. The germline CDR1 and CDR2 sequences are GTSNPN and SVGIG (reference sequence). The CDR3 reads CAWNQRTRGPDTQYF. The CDR3 DNA follows: TGTGCCTGGAATCAGAGGACCAGGGGCCCAGATACGCAGTATTTT.

This clone was counted between two and nine times. In DNA form, the CDR3 reads TGTGCCAGCAGTGAAACGGACAGGAATCAGCCCCAGCATTTT. Protein product: CASSETDRNQPQHF. V gene TRBV6-1 combines with J gene TRBJ1-5, with 7 bases identical to TRBD1. CDR1 is MNHNS and CDR2 is SASEGT in the germline V gene. The CDR3 length is 14 residues. After removal of 2 bases from V and 4 bases from J, the junction contained 2 bases not matched to a gene.

This chain uses TRBV10-3 with TRBJ2-2, with D perhaps matching TRBD2 (6 bases). CDR1 is ENHRY and CDR2 is SYGVKD in the germline V gene. Trimming removed 2 bases at V and 8 bases at J, with 12 bases between. This CDR3 is 14 amino acids long. The chain's CDR3 is CAISETEGTGELFF. The CDR3 coding sequence is TGTGCCATCAGTGAGACGGAGGGCACAGGGGAGCTGTTTTTT.

By share, this clone ranks as medium-sized (0.01 to 0.1%). V is TRBV16 and J is TRBJ2-1, with 7 bases lining up with TRBD1. The CDR3 is 13 residues long. The V segment lost 3 bases and the J segment 14 bases; nucleotides outside the gene matches: 10. Germline V gene data show CDR1 as KGHSY and CDR2 as FQNENV. The CDR3 sequence is CASSHPPDRREFF. The CDR3, as DNA: TGTGCCAGCAGCCACCCCCCGGACAGGCGGGAGTTCTTC. Drawing the rest from reference TRBV16 and TRBJ2-1, the complete variable domain is GEEVAQTPKHLVRGEGQKAKLYCAPIKGHSYVFWYQQVLKNEFKFLISFQNENVFDETGMPKERFSAKCLPNSPCSLEIQATKLEDSAVYFCASSHPPDRREFFGPGTRLTVL.

The table lists this clone with a count of one. The V and J genes are TRBV9 and TRBJ1-4; the D gene is possibly TRBD1 (5 bases). V lost 0 bases to trimming and J lost 3 bases, with 9 bases between them. The CDR3 length is 15 residues. Germline V lookup: CDR1 SGDLS, CDR2 YYNGEE. CDR3 DNA: TGTGCCAGCAGCGTAGCGGCAGGGCCTAATGAAAAACTGTTTTTT. Its translation is CASSVAAGPNEKLFF. The whole variable domain, filled in from reference TRBV9 and TRBJ1-4, reads DSGVTQTPKHLITATGQRVTLRCSPRSGDLSVYWYQQSLDQGLQFLIQYYNGEERAKGNILERFSAQQFPDLHSELNLSSLELGDSALYFCASSVAAGPNEKLFFGSGTQLSVL.

This chain connects TRBV19 to TRBJ1-1; a weak D match, TRBD1 (5 bases). V lost 5 bases to trimming and J lost 1 base, with 14 bases between them. This CDR3 is built from 15 residues. Germline V lookup: CDR1 LNHDA, CDR2 SQIVND (reference sequence). The CDR3: CASSPGHRGNTEAFF. DNA of the CDR3: TGTGCCAGTAGTCCCGGACACCGCGGGAACACTGAAGCTTTCTTT.

V gene TRBV7-9 combines with J gene TRBJ1-4, with D uncertain. The ends were cut back, 5 bases at V and 8 bases at J, with 18 bases in the middle. Germline V gene data show CDR1 as SEHNR and CDR2 as FQNEAQ (reference sequence). This CDR3 spans 15 amino acids. The CDR3 is CASSPAEGGWEKLFF. DNA of the CDR3: TGTGCCAGCAGCCCGGCGGAAGGCGGTTGGGAAAAACTGTTTTTT.

V usage is TRBV15 and J usage is TRBJ2-1; D not resolved. CDR1 LNHNV and CDR2 YYDKDF come from the germline V gene (reference sequence). The length of the CDR3 is 11 residues. V lost 3 bases and J 3 bases, leaving 0 bases between the germline ends. The CDR3 DNA is TGTGCCACCAGCAGCTACAATGAGCAGTTCTTC. Translating gives CATSSYNEQFF.

This clone was picked up many times. The rearrangement uses TRBV25-1 and TRBJ2-7; 12 bases agree with TRBD2. Germline assignment: CDR1 MGHDK and CDR2 SYGVNS. Unmatched junction bases numbered 8, after V lost 6 bases and J lost 5 bases. This CDR3 is built from 15 residues. The CDR3 region is CASRPSSGRAHEQYF. The CDR3 nucleotides read TGTGCCAGCAGACCGTCTAGCGGGAGGGCCCACGAGCAGTACTTC.